A single TCR beta chain is shown here with its context. Its antigen is as yet unknown. The data originate from a study of beta chain features in type 1 diabetes. About the research overall: Cell yields, age and gender were similar between patients and healthy donors. Broader study findings: There was no resolution here of whether HLA type influences TCRB rearrangement. TCRB CDR3s from Type 1 diabetes patients were moderately but significantly shorter in all four CD4+ subsets.

V trimming: 3 bases; J trimming: 7 bases; junction bases outside the gene matches: 13. The CDR3 has 18 residues. Germline-derived CDR1 and CDR2 are SGHRS and YFSETQ. The investigators reverse transcribed all of the isolated RNA, so they sequenced expressed TCRB transcripts. Sequencing used immunoSEQ multiplex PCR; TCRdb keeps in-frame clones, though not all of them. The sample carries some 900,000 clones, roughly 15% recorded once. Sorted CD4+ subsets: naive, central memory, regulatory, stem cell-like memory (CD45RO/CCR7/CD25/CD127/CD95/CD27 panel). The V call is TRBV5-1, the J call TRBJ2-1; 13 nucleotides agree with TRBD2. The receptor was isolated from a young woman in good health. The sample taken for sequencing was naive CD4+ T cells from blood. The CDR3: CASSSTLGTSGMANEQFF. The CDR3 region has the DNA TGCGCCAGCAGCTCCACCCTCGGGACTAGCGGGATGGCGAATGAGCAGTTCTTC.